The 10 T cell receptor beta chains given below trace back to one sample, sequenced in a study of monozygotic twins with cystic fibrosis. Method: immunoSEQ multiplex PCR; TCRdb's copy keeps in-frame clones and lacks some. The sample records roughly 4,800 clones, about 96% being singletons. What was sequenced was blood. The receptors come from a boy aged 2 to 10 with cystic fibrosis.

The rearrangement uses TRBV30 and TRBJ2-7; D tentatively reads TRBD1 or TRBD2 (5 bases each). The CDR3 sequence is 13 residues long. Trimming removed 0 bases from V and 5 bases from J, with 11 bases in between. The V gene's germline CDR1 is GTSNPN and CDR2 SVGIG (reference sequence). The chain's CDR3 is CAWSVWGINEQYF. Written as DNA, the CDR3 is TGTGCCTGGAGTGTATGGGGGATCAACGAGCAGTACTTC.

The chain has TRBV7-9 and TRBJ1-6; 8 bases line up with TRBD1. J was trimmed by 10 bases and V by 1 base; bases with no gene match: 6. Per germline, CDR1 SEHNR and CDR2 FQNEAQ (reference sequence). The CDR3 length is 15 residues. This CDR3 reads CASSLEGQGESPLHF. The CDR3 DNA follows: TGTGCCAGCAGCTTAGAAGGACAGGGAGAGTCACCCCTCCACTTT. Variable domain in full (rest from reference TRBV7-9 and TRBJ1-6): DTGVSQNPRHKITKRGQNVTFRCDPISEHNRLYWYRQTLGQGPEFLTYFQNEAQLEKSRLLSDRFSAERPKGSFSTLEIQRTEQGDSAMYLCASSLEGQGESPLHFGNGTRLTVT.

The V call is TRBV7-3, the J call TRBJ2-3; weak D call: TRBD2 (7 bases). The CDR3 extends over 12 amino acids. CDR1 SGHTA and CDR2 FQGTGA come from the germline V gene. V dropped 8 bases and J dropped 2 bases, with 8 bases sitting between them. The CDR3 region is CASGGATDTQYF. CDR3 in DNA: TGTGCCAGCGGGGGGGCCACAGATACGCAGTATTTT.

The genes are TRBV6-5 and TRBJ2-1, with 10 bases identical to TRBD2. Germline-derived CDR1 and CDR2 are MNHEY and SVGAGI. The CDR3 covers 14 residues. J was trimmed by 5 bases and V by 2 bases; bases with no gene match: 0. The DNA for the CDR3 is TGTGCCAGCAGTTACGGACTAGCGGACAATGAGCAGTTCTTC. Translating it yields CASSYGLADNEQFF.

The chain is built from TRBV5-1 and TRBJ2-5; tentative D call: TRBD2 (6 bases). This CDR3 has 15 amino acids. Germline V gene sequence: CDR1 SGHRS, CDR2 YFSETQ. Trimming stripped 4 bases from V and 2 bases from J, with 15 bases between. As DNA, the CDR3 is TGCGCCAGCAGCAACGGAACCGGGGGTCAAGAGACCCAGTACTTC. Protein product: CASSNGTGGQETQYF.

J is TRBJ2-5 and V is TRBV11-3; 12 bases align to TRBD1. This CDR3 region has 15 residues. The ends lost 3 bases at V and 4 bases at J; junction bases unmatched: 3. The germline gives CDR1 SGHNT, CDR2 YENEEA. CDR3 sequence: CASSFGTGGTETQYF. DNA of the CDR3: TGTGCCAGCAGCTTCGGGACAGGGGGCACAGAGACCCAGTACTTC.

The chain has TRBV5-1 and TRBJ1-6, with D hard to call. The CDR3 has 16 residues. Germline loops: CDR1 SGHRS, CDR2 YFSETQ. The V and J ends lost 0 bases and 6 bases respectively, with 13 bases between them. DNA of the CDR3: TGCGCCAGCAGCTTGGTTAGTGGCGCTCCTAATTCACCCCTCCACTTT. Translating it yields CASSLVSGAPNSPLHF.

V is TRBV30 and J is TRBJ1-2, with D possibly matching TRBD1 (5 bases). There are 12 residues in the CDR3. Germline V CDR1 and CDR2: GTSNPN, SVGIG (reference sequence). V dropped 7 bases and J dropped 4 bases, with 13 bases sitting between them. CDR3 DNA: TGTGCCTCTGGGGGGGTAGCCTATGGCTACACCTTC. Residues: CASGGVAYGYTF.

V gene TRBV5-6 combines with J gene TRBJ2-2, with TRBD1 matching over 8 bases. Germline-derived CDR1 and CDR2 are SGHDT and YYEEEE. The V gene end was trimmed by 5 bases and the J gene end by 1 base; junction bases not matched to a gene: 4. CDR3 length: 15 amino acids. CDR3 sequence (DNA): TGTGCCAGCAGATCCGGGACAGGGAACACCGGGGAGCTGTTTTTT. This codes for CASRSGTGNTGELFF.

The gene calls are TRBV5-1 and TRBJ2-2, with 7 nucleotides matching TRBD1. The CDR3 has 18 amino acids. V lost 1 base, J lost 5 bases, and 14 bases stayed unmatched. Germline CDR1 SGHRS, CDR2 YFSETQ. CDR3 nucleotides: TGCGCCAGCAGCTTGAAAGGCAGGGGGATTTCCGTGACCGGGGAGCTGTTTTTT. This translates into CASSLKGRGISVTGELFF.